The sequence of this T cell receptor beta chain was determined in a study of blood T cells in healthy people across ages. The study's findings and limits: There was a strong correlation between TCR beta diversity and naive T cell percentage.

With a J-beta primer mix and a sample-barcoded 5' primer, a second PCR ran 7 to 11 cycles. TCRdb reprocessed the 5' RACE reads with MiXCR, giving one entry per CDR3 protein. The profile shows about 1,400,000 distinct CDR3 sequences, roughly 40% of them singletons. At least 6 million PBMCs were isolated per sample. About this clonotype: Its antigen is not identified. The junction shows a germline mismatch at one end, possibly a read error.

The CDR3 is 14 amino acids. Germline lookup yields CDR1 ENHRY and CDR2 SYGVKD. The V call is TRBV10-3, the J call TRBJ1-2, with D unresolved. Material: blood. This receptor was identified in a woman younger than 35 in good health. The chain's CDR3 is CTIRRTGDNYGYTF. The DNA for the CDR3 is TGTACCATCAGAAGGACCGGGGATAACTATGGCTACACCTTC.